Following are 17 T cell receptor beta chains from one sample sequenced in a study of radiation and T cells in renal cell carcinoma. Produced via immunoSEQ multiplex PCR; TCRdb's table is partial and in-frame only. The sample includes 60,000 to 65,000 clones, roughly four fifths seen only once; the top ten take under 7%. As for time point: blood 2 weeks post-SBRT. Treatment meaning: 15 Gy SBRT to primary tumor, nephrectomy 4 weeks later. The material was blood, obtained from a patient whose treatment included radiotherapy and nephrectomy. These receptors all stem from a man between 60 and 75 years old with renal cell carcinoma.

V and J are TRBV7-6 and TRBJ2-5, with D tentatively TRBD1 or TRBD2 (5 bases each). The CDR3 runs to 13 residues. Trimming removed 1 base at V and 9 bases at J, with 12 bases between. Germline V gene data show CDR1 as SGHVS and CDR2 as FNYEAQ. The CDR3 DNA reads as TGTGCCAGCAGCTTAGAGGGACCAGTAGCCCAGTACTTC. Protein: CASSLEGPVAQYF. The complete variable domain, with remaining parts taken from reference TRBV7-6 and TRBJ2-5, reads GAGVSQSPRYKVTKRGQDVALRCDPISGHVSLYWYRQALGQGPEFLTYFNYEAQQDKSGLPNDRFSAERPEGSISTLTIQRTEQRDSAMYRCASSLEGPVAQYFGPGTRLLVL.

The chain uses TRBV30 and TRBJ2-3, with D uncertain. The length of the CDR3 is 16 residues. Trimming removed 4 bases from V and 6 bases from J, with 23 bases in between. Germline CDR1 GTSNPN, CDR2 SVGIG (reference sequence). The CDR3 DNA follows: TGTGCCTGGAAATCCGTACTTGGCCATCTCGGGGATACGCAGTATTTT. Its protein product is CAWKSVLGHLGDTQYF.

The V and J genes are TRBV19 and TRBJ1-2; the D gene is possibly TRBD1 (6 bases). Trimming shortened V by 3 bases and J by 6 bases, and 11 bases separated the two germline ends. The CDR3 sequence is 13 residues long. Germline V CDR1 and CDR2: LNHDA, SQIVND (reference sequence). CDR3 DNA sequence: TGTGCCAGTAGTATGTTGGACAGACATGGCTACACCTTC. This encodes CASSMLDRHGYTF.

The chain links TRBV7-2 to TRBJ2-5; TRBD2 matches at 8 bases. The CDR3 loop spans 16 amino acids. Losses at the gene ends were 0 bases for V and 4 bases for J; bases not matched to a gene: 7. The germline V gene encodes CDR1 SGHTA and CDR2 FQGNSA. In DNA, the CDR3 is TGTGCCAGCAGCTTAGCGATCAGCGGGGGCCTAGAGACCCAGTACTTC. Protein product: CASSLAISGGLETQYF.

The chain links TRBV18 to TRBJ1-1, with D hard to call. This CDR3 is 12 amino acids long. In germline, CDR1 is KGHSH, CDR2 LQKENI. V lost 5 bases to trimming and J lost 0 bases, with 4 bases between them. The CDR3 DNA is TGTGCCAGCTCAATGCTGAACACTGAAGCTTTCTTT. This translates into CASSMLNTEAFF. Using reference TRBV18 and TRBJ1-1 for the parts outside the CDR3, the full variable domain is NAGVMQNPRHLVRRRGQEARLRCSPMKGHSHVYWYRQLPEEGLKFMVYLQKENIIDESGMPKERFSAEFPKEGPSILRIQQVVRGDSAAYFCASSMLNTEAFFGQGTRLTVV.

The chain couples TRBV27 to TRBJ2-4; TRBD1 agrees at 7 bases. The CDR3 loop spans 13 amino acids. Germline CDR1 and CDR2: MNHEY and SMNVEV (reference sequence). V was pared by 8 bases and J by 8 bases, with 9 bases of the junction left unmatched. The chain's CDR3 is CASGRTGADIQYF. DNA for the CDR3: TGTGCCAGCGGTCGTACAGGGGCGGACATTCAGTACTTC.

This clone was counted a few times. The rearrangement joins TRBV29-1 to TRBJ1-2; 12 bases agree with TRBD1. V was pared by 7 bases and J by 4 bases, with 10 bases of the junction left unmatched. The CDR3 extends over 15 amino acids. Germline V gene sequence: CDR1 SQVTM, CDR2 ANQGSEA. The CDR3 loop is CSALRDRGPGYGYTF. The CDR3 region has the DNA TGCAGCGCACTTCGGGACAGGGGGCCCGGCTATGGCTACACCTTC.

The genes are TRBV30 and TRBJ1-5; D may be TRBD1 (6 bases). V lost 1 base to trimming and J lost 4 bases, with 20 bases between them. The germline V gene encodes CDR1 GTSNPN and CDR2 SVGIG (reference sequence). The CDR3 extends over 17 amino acids. The CDR3 protein is CAWSAPTGLRANQPQHF. The CDR3 DNA sequence: TGTGCCTGGAGTGCACCCACAGGGTTGCGTGCAAATCAGCCCCAGCATTTT.

This sequence joins TRBV14 and TRBJ2-5; 11 bases are a match to TRBD2. The CDR3 spans 15 residues. The germline gives CDR1 SGHDN, CDR2 FVKESK. Germline trimming cut 5 bases from V and 5 bases from J; bases unmatched to any gene: 7. The CDR3 here is CASSGSTSGAETQYF. The CDR3 DNA is TGTGCCAGCAGCGGGTCGACTAGCGGGGCCGAGACCCAGTACTTC.

This rearrangement joins TRBV20-1 to TRBJ2-4; 8 nucleotides align to TRBD1. V lost 5 bases, J lost 9 bases, and 3 bases stayed unmatched. The germline V gene encodes CDR1 DFQATT and CDR2 SNEGSKA (reference sequence). CDR3 length: 11 residues. CDR3 DNA: TGCAGTGCTGCCGGACAGGGCATTCAGTACTTC. Translation gives CSAAGQGIQYF.

This clone was observed a few times. The rearrangement links TRBV18 to TRBJ2-5; D gene ambiguous. V dropped 0 bases and J dropped 0 bases, with 5 bases sitting between them. Germline V gives CDR1 KGHSH, CDR2 LQKENI. There are 14 residues in the CDR3. The CDR3 is CASSPPFNQETQYF. CDR3 DNA sequence: TGTGCCAGCTCACCACCGTTCAACCAAGAGACCCAGTACTTC.

V is TRBV14 and J is TRBJ2-7; no clear D gene. This CDR3 is 15 amino acids long. Germline loops: CDR1 SGHDN, CDR2 FVKESK. V gave up 0 bases and J gave up 0 bases, with 9 bases separating them. The CDR3 spells CASSQDNRHSYEQYF. The CDR3 bases are TGTGCCAGCAGCCAAGATAATAGGCACTCCTACGAGCAGTACTTC.

The V call is TRBV12-5, the J call TRBJ1-5, with D tentatively TRBD1 (5 bases). Trimming cost V 0 bases and J 5 bases, with 20 bases left between them. Germline-derived CDR1 and CDR2 are LGHNT and FRNRAP. This CDR3 is 18 amino acids long. This CDR3 reads CASGLVLFNKGRHQPQHF. The CDR3, as DNA: TGTGCTAGTGGTTTGGTACTTTTTAATAAGGGGAGGCATCAGCCCCAGCATTTT.

The chain combines TRBV30 with TRBJ2-1; D is unclear. This CDR3 has 11 amino acids. Germline V gene lookup returns CDR1 GTSNPN and CDR2 SVGIG (reference sequence). The V end lost 2 bases, the J end lost 8 bases, and 7 bases lay between the germline ends. The CDR3 sequence: CAWSSGYEQFF. The CDR3 DNA sequence: TGTGCCTGGAGTTCGGGCTATGAGCAGTTCTTC.

This clone has only a few counts. The rearrangement links TRBV10-1 to TRBJ2-6; no clear D. In germline, CDR1 is WNHNN, CDR2 SYGVQD (reference sequence). The CDR3 extends over 13 amino acids. V lost 8 bases and J 0 bases, leaving 5 bases between the germline ends. The CDR3 DNA follows: TGCGCCAGCCAGAGCTCTGGGGCCAACGTCCTGACTTTC. Translation: CASQSSGANVLTF.

This clone appeared a single time. The V gene is TRBV6-1, the J gene TRBJ1-1; 9 bases align to TRBD1. This CDR3 region has 15 residues. Trimming took 6 bases from V and 5 from J; bases not matched to a gene: 10. The germline gives CDR1 MNHNS, CDR2 SASEGT. The CDR3 DNA reads TGTGCCAGCAGGGGGACAGGGACTGGGAGGACTGAAGCTTTCTTT. This sequence encodes CASRGTGTGRTEAFF.

This clone is a singleton in its sample. The chain joins TRBV5-5 to TRBJ2-7; D not certain. CDR1 and CDR2 (germline): SGHKS, YYEKEE (reference sequence). The CDR3 covers 15 residues. Trimming took off 4 bases at V and 4 bases at J, with 18 bases between the two ends. The CDR3 region has the DNA TGTGCCAGCAGCAGCCGAGGCGCCCTGGGTTACGAGCAGTACTTC. Amino acids: CASSSRGALGYEQYF.